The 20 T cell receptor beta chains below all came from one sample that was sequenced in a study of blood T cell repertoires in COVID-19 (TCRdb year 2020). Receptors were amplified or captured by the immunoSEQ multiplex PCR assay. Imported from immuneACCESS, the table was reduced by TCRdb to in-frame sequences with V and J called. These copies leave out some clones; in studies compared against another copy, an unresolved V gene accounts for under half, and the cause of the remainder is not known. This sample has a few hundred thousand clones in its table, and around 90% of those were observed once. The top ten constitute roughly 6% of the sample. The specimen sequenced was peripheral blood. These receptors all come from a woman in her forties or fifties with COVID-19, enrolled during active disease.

The CDR3 spells CASSPPWAGVEEDTQYF. The CDR3, as DNA: TGTGCCAGCAGCCCCCCCTGGGCGGGAGTGGAGGAAGATACGCAGTATTTT. The rearrangement joins TRBV13 to TRBJ2-3, with 7 bases identical to TRBD2. Germline trimming cut 5 bases from V and 5 bases from J; bases unmatched to any gene: 16. The CDR3 is 17 residues long. Germline V gene sequence: CDR1 PRHDT, CDR2 FYEKMQ (reference sequence).

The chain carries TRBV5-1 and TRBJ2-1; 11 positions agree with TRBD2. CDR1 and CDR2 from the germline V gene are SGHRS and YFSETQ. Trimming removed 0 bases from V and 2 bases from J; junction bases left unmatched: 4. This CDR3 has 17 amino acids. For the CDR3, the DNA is TGCGCCAGCAGCTTGGTACTAGCGGGAGCGGCCTACAATGAGCAGTTCTTC. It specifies CASSLVLAGAAYNEQFF.

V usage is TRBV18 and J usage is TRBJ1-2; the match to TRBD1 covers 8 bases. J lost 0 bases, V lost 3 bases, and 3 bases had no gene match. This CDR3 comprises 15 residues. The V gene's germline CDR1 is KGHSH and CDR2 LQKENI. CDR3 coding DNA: TGTGCCAGCTCACCTGGACAGGGCGCTAACTATGGCTACACCTTC. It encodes CASSPGQGANYGYTF.

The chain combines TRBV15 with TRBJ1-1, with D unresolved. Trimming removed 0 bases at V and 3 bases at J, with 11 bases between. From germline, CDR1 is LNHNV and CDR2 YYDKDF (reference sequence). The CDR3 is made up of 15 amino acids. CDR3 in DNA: TGTGCCACCAGCAGAGATGGAAGGAGGGACACTGAAGCTTTCTTT. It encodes CATSRDGRRDTEAFF.

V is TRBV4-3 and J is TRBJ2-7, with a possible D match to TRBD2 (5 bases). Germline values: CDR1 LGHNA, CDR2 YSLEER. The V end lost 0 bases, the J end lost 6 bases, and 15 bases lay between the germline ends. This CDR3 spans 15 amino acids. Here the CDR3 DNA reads TGCGCCAGCAGCCAAGATAGCCTCGGGGTGAGCGAGCAGTACTTC. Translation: CASSQDSLGVSEQYF.

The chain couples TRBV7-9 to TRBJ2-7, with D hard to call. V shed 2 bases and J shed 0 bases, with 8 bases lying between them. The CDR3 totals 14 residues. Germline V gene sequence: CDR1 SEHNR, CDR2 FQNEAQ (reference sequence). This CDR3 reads CASSLFGYSYEQYF. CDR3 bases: TGTGCCAGCAGCTTATTCGGGTACTCCTACGAGCAGTACTTC.

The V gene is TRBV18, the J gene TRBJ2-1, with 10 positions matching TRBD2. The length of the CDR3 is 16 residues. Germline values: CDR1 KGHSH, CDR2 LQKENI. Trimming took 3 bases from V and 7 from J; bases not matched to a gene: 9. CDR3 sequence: CASSPTLAGEGNEQFF. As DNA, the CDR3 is TGTGCCAGCTCACCGACCCTAGCGGGAGAAGGTAATGAGCAGTTCTTC.

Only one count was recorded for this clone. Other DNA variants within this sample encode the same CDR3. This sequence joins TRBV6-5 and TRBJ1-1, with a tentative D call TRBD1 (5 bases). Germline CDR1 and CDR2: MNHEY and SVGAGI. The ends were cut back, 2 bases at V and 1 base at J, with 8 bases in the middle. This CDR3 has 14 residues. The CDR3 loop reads CASSYLDRNTEAFF. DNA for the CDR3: TGTGCCAGCAGTTACCTCGACAGGAACACTGAAGCTTTCTTT.

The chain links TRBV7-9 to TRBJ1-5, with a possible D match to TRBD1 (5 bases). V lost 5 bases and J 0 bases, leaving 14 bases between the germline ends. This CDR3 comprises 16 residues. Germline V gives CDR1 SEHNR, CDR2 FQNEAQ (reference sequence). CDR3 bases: TGTGCCAGCAGCCTTTTCGTCGGGGGTAGCAATCAGCCCCAGCATTTT. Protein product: CASSLFVGGSNQPQHF.

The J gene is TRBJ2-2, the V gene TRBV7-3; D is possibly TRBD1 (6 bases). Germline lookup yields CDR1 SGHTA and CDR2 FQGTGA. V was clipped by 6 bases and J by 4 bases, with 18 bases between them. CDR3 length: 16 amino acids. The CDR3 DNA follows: TGTGCCAGCAGTCTATTGGGGGCTTGGAGCACCGGGGAGCTGTTTTTT. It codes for CASSLLGAWSTGELFF. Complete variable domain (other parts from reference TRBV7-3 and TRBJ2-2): GAGVSQTPSNKVTEKGKYVELRCDPISGHTALYWYRQSLGQGPEFLIYFQGTGAADDSGLPNDRFFAVRPEGSVSTLKIQRTERGDSAVYLCASSLLGAWSTGELFFGEGSRLTVL.

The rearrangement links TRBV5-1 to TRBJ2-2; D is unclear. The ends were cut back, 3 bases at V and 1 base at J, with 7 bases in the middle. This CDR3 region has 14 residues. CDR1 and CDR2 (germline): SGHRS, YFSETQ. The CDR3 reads CASSYRENTGELFF. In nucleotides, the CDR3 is TGCGCCAGCAGCTACAGAGAGAACACCGGGGAGCTGTTTTTT.

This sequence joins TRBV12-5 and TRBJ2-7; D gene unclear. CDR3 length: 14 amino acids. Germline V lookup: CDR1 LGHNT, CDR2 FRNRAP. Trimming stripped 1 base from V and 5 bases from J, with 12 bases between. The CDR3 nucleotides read TGTGCTAGTGGTTTGGGACTTACGAACAACGAGCAGTACTTC. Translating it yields CASGLGLTNNEQYF.

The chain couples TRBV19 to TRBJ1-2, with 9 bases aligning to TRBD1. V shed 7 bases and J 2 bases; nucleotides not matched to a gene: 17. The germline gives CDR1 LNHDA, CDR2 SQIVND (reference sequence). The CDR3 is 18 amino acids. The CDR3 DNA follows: TGTGCCAGTAATGGCCCCCTATTACGGGACAGGGAAAACTATGGCTACACCTTC. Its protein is CASNGPLLRDRENYGYTF.

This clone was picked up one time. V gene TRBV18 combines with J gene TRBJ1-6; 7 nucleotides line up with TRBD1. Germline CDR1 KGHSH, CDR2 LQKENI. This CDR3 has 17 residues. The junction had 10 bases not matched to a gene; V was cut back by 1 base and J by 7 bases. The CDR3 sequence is CASSPQSGQGGNSPLHF. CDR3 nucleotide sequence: TGTGCCAGCTCACCACAATCGGGCCAGGGGGGAAATTCACCCCTCCACTTT.

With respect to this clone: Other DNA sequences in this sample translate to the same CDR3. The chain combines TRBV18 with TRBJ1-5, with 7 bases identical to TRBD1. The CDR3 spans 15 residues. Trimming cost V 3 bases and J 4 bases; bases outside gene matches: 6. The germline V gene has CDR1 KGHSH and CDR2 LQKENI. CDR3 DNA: TGTGCCAGCTCACCTCGACAGGGAGAGAATCAGCCCCAGCATTTT. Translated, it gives CASSPRQGENQPQHF.

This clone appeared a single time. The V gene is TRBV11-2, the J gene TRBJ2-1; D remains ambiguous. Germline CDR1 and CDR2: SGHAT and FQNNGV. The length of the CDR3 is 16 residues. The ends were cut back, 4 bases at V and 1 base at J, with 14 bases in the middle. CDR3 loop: CASSWPTSESYNEQFF. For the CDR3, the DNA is TGTGCCAGCAGCTGGCCGACATCGGAATCCTACAATGAGCAGTTCTTC.

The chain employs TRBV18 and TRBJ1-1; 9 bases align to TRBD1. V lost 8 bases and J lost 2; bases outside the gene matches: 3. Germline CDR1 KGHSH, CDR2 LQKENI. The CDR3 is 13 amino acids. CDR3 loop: CASGTGLNTEAFF. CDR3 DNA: TGTGCCAGCGGGACAGGGTTAAACACTGAAGCTTTCTTT.

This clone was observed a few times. The CDR3 region has the DNA TGTGCCAGTAGTACGATAGCGGGAGACTCCTACAATGAGCAGTTCTTC. It encodes CASSTIAGDSYNEQFF. V and J are TRBV19 and TRBJ2-1; 9 positions agree with TRBD2. The CDR3 loop spans 16 amino acids. Germline V gene sequence: CDR1 LNHDA, CDR2 SQIVND (reference sequence). V was clipped by 4 bases and J by 0 bases; unmatched bases: 4.

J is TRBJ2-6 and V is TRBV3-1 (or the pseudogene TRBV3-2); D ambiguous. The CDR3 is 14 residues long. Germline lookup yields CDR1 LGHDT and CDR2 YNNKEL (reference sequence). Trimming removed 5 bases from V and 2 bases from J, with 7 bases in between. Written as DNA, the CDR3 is TGTGCCAGCAGCGTCTATACTGGGGCCAACGTCCTGACTTTC. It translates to CASSVYTGANVLTF.

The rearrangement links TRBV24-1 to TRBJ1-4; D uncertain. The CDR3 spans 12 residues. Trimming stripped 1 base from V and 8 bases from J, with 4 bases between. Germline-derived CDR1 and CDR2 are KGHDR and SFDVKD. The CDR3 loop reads CATSDFGEKLFF. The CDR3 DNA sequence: TGTGCCACCAGTGATTTCGGGGAAAAACTGTTTTTT.